This TCR beta chain was profiled in a study of blood T cell repertoires in COVID-19. Study-wide background: The origin of the acute and convalescent COVID-19 samples was the United States, Italy and Spain. T cells, B-cell-depleted T cells, or PBMCs provided the cDNA or gDNA that served as material.

Authors' data handling: By means of reference gene primer amplification, nucleated cell counts were estimated. Produced via immunoSEQ multiplex PCR; TCRdb's table is partial and in-frame only. Clone size and the V and J calls come from that table; the DNA yielded D and trimming. The sample yields 70,000 to 85,000 clones, about nine tenths seen once. Germline lookup yields CDR1 ENHRY and CDR2 SYGVKD. V gave up 2 bases and J gave up 0 bases, with 7 bases separating them. The length of the CDR3 is 15 residues. The sample taken for sequencing was peripheral blood. The TCR sequence derives from a woman aged 55-70 years with acute or convalescent COVID-19. V gene TRBV10-3 combines with J gene TRBJ2-2, with a tentative D call TRBD1 (6 bases). CDR3 sequence: CAISEEGANTGELFF. DNA for the CDR3: TGTGCCATCAGTGAGGAGGGGGCGAACACCGGGGAGCTGTTTTTT.